Below, 30 T cell receptor beta chains from the same sample are listed, as sequenced in a study of tumor and adjacent non-tumor tissue in lung cancer. The template was RNA from unsorted bulk tissue. A modified ARM-PCR protocol with three rounds of nested PCR amplified TCRbeta. TCRdb re-called the multiplex PCR reads through MiXCR, storing one row per CDR3 protein. The sample has over 100,000 distinct CDR3 sequences; approximately 82% are singletons. Specimen: lung tumor tissue. All receptors derive from a woman aged 55-69 years with non-small cell lung cancer.

In the case of this clonotype: Likely a read error: the CDR3 ends without its conserved phenylalanine or tryptophan. V and J are TRBV20-1 and TRBJ2-2; D remains unclear. This CDR3 is built from 14 residues. CDR1 DFQATT and CDR2 SNEGSKA come from the germline V gene (reference sequence). Trimming removed 7 bases from V and 8 bases from J, with 20 bases in between. CDR3 sequence: CSVLTGVKIGELFY. The CDR3 coding sequence is TGCAGTGTCCTCACCGGAGTTAAGATAGGGGAGCTGTTTTAT.

With regard to this clonotype: Compared with germline, one end of the junction differs, possibly owing to a read error. The chain has TRBV29-1 and TRBJ1-1; D is undetermined. CDR1 is SQVTM and CDR2 is ANQGSEA in the germline V gene. This CDR3 spans 14 amino acids. This chain's CDR3 is CSAEGKAGNTEAFF. The CDR3 nucleotides read TGCAGCGCTGAAGGCAAGGCAGGAAACACTGAAGCTTTCTTT.

The rearrangement joins TRBV6-6 to TRBJ1-1; D is perhaps TRBD1 (6 bases). The CDR3 spans 13 residues. The germline CDR1 and CDR2 sequences are MNHNY and SVGAGI (reference sequence). The CDR3 loop is CVCSTEGDTEAFF. CDR3 nucleotides: TGTGTCTGCAGCACGGAGGGGGACACTGAAGCTTTCTTT.

The rearrangement joins TRBV28 to TRBJ2-5; possible D gene TRBD2, 5 bases. CDR3 length: 16 amino acids. The V end was cut by 4 bases, the J end by 4 bases, with 19 bases between. From germline, CDR1 is MDHEN and CDR2 SYDVKM. The DNA for the CDR3 is TGTGCCAGCAGTTCACCCCTCGGAGGTAGCACAGAGACCCAGTACTTC. It translates to CASSSPLGGSTETQYF.

The chain's CDR3 is CASSLELGSWGQGDDEQFF. The CDR3 DNA follows: TGTGCCAGCAGCTTAGAACTGGGCAGTTGGGGGCAGGGTGACGATGAGCAGTTCTTC. The chain joins TRBV11-2 to TRBJ2-1; TRBD1 might be the D (6 bases). The germline CDR1 and CDR2 sequences are SGHAT and FQNNGV. CDR3 length: 19 residues. V lost 0 bases to trimming and J lost 8 bases, with 26 bases between them.

V gene TRBV6-5 combines with J gene TRBJ1-1, with D unresolved. The CDR3 consists of 13 residues. The germline V gene encodes CDR1 MNHEY and CDR2 SVGAGI. V lost 2 bases, J lost 11 bases, and 15 bases lay in between. In DNA form, the CDR3 reads TGTGCCAGCAGTTACGTTCCTCACCGCCCGGCTTTCTTT. Its protein product is CASSYVPHRPAFF.

This chain links TRBV29-1 with TRBJ1-2; TRBD1 agrees at 7 bases. The CDR3 is 12 residues long. CDR1 SQVTM and CDR2 ANQGSEA come from the germline V gene. With 7 bases clipped from V and 3 bases from J, the junction kept 5 bases outside the gene matches. CDR3 nucleotide sequence: TGCAGCGGCAGACAGGGATACTATGGCTACACCTTC. Translation gives CSGRQGYYGYTF.

V gene TRBV7-2 combines with J gene TRBJ2-7; the D is unclear. The CDR3 length is 14 residues. V was shortened by 5 bases and J by 4 bases, with 15 bases between the two germline ends. CDR1 is SGHTA, CDR2 FQGNSA, per germline. The CDR3 DNA is TGTGCCAGCAGCCGTGGAAGCTCGATTTACGAGCAGTACGTC. It yields the protein CASSRGSSIYEQYV.

This clonotype was recorded a few times. The J gene is TRBJ1-1, the V gene TRBV11-2; no definite D call. The germline V gene encodes CDR1 SGHAT and CDR2 FQNNGV. Trimming left V 0 bases short and J 4 bases short, with 12 bases between. CDR3 length equals 15 residues. The CDR3 DNA reads as TGTGCCAGCAGCTTAGATCCCAGTGTGTTCACTGAAGCTTTCTTT. It is translated as CASSLDPSVFTEAFF. Combining the CDR3 with reference TRBV11-2 and TRBJ1-1 gives the whole variable domain EAGVAQSPRYKIIEKRQSVAFWCNPISGHATLYWYQQILGQGPKLLIQFQNNGVVDDSQLPKDRFSAERLKGVDSTLKIQPAKLEDSAVYLCASSLDPSVFTEAFFGQGTRLTVV.

With regard to this clonotype: It may be a read error: a sequence one base away is much more abundant. This chain connects TRBV20-1 to TRBJ1-1; possible D gene TRBD1, 6 bases. Germline loops: CDR1 DFQATT, CDR2 SNEGSKA (reference sequence). The CDR3 runs 17 residues. V was clipped by 6 bases and J by 0 bases, with 23 bases between them. The chain's CDR3 is CSAWARGELPMNTEAFF. CDR3 DNA: TGCAGTGCCTGGGCTAGGGGGGAACTCCCCATGAACACTGAAGCTTTCTTT.

This rearrangement joins TRBV5-6 to TRBJ2-7; D might be TRBD2 (5 bases). The CDR3 has 14 residues. Trimming removed 4 bases from V and 9 bases from J, with 20 bases in between. Germline CDR1 and CDR2: SGHDT and YYEEEE. The CDR3 protein is CASSRESDRRVQYF. In DNA, the CDR3 is TGTGCCAGCAGCCGCGAGAGCGACCGGCGGGTGCAGTACTTC.

Details on this clonotype: The junction does not match germline at one end; this may be a read error. The gene calls are TRBV10-2 and TRBJ2-7; no clear D. Germline V gene lookup returns CDR1 WSHSY and CDR2 SAAADI. The CDR3 covers 13 residues. The CDR3 DNA follows: TGCGCCAGTTCTGTTGACGGAAACCACGAGCAGTATTTC. Encoded protein: CASSVDGNHEQYF.

In regard to this clonotype: One junction end disagrees with the germline gene, perhaps due to a read error. This rearrangement joins TRBV28 to TRBJ2-3; D may correspond to TRBD1 or TRBD2 (5 bases each). The CDR3 sequence is 12 residues long. Germline CDR1 is MDHEN and CDR2 is SYDVKM. CDR3 bases: TGTGCCAACAGTGACTGGGGGGATACGCAGTATTTT. It encodes CANSDWGDTQYF.

Comment on this clonotype: One base away lies a much larger clone, so this may be a sequencing read error. The rearrangement joins TRBV29-1 to TRBJ1-2; D remains unclear. This CDR3 spans 11 amino acids. Germline V gene data show CDR1 as SQVTM and CDR2 as ANQGSEA. The V gene lost 4 bases and the J gene lost 7 bases, with 10 bases spanning the gap. The CDR3 DNA follows: TGCAGCGTTGTCCAGAGTAGTGGCTACACCTTC. Translation gives CSVVQSSGYTF.

Notes on this clonotype: It may be a read error: a sequence one base away is much more abundant. The chain links TRBV20-1 to TRBJ2-7, with TRBD1 matching over 8 bases. Germline-derived CDR1 and CDR2 are DFQATT and SNEGSKA (reference sequence). The CDR3 runs to 16 residues. The ends lost 3 bases at V and 5 bases at J; junction bases unmatched: 15. CDR3 residues: CSASRYGGRGLHEQYF. The CDR3 bases are TGCAGTGCTAGCAGATATGGGGGCAGGGGGCTTCACGAGCAGTACTTC.

On this clonotype: Given a much more abundant clone one base away, this may be a read error. The rearrangement links TRBV5-1 to TRBJ1-1, with a weak D call TRBD1 (6 bases). There are 14 residues in the CDR3. Deletions cut 4 bases from V and 3 bases from J, with 13 bases between. Germline V gene data show CDR1 as SGHRS and CDR2 as YFSETQ. The CDR3: CASSQQGSDTEAFF. CDR3 DNA: TGCGCCAGCAGCCAACAGGGATCGGACACTGAAGCTTTCTTT.

The table lists this clonotype with a count of one. This CDR3 fails to terminate in the conserved phenylalanine or tryptophan, so it likely reflects a read error. The V call is TRBV11-1, the J call TRBJ1-2; TRBD1 might be the D (5 bases). The CDR3 loop spans 14 amino acids. Germline lookup yields CDR1 SGHAT and CDR2 FQDESV (reference sequence). The germline V and J ends were trimmed by 2 bases and 7 bases, with 14 bases remaining between them. DNA of the CDR3: TGTGCCAGCAGCTTACAGGGCCCTCTCTGTGGCTACACCTCC. Protein sequence: CASSLQGPLCGYTS.

As concerns this clonotype: Since no conserved phenylalanine or tryptophan closes the CDR3, a read error is the likely cause. This chain uses TRBV11-1 with TRBJ2-3; D possibly uses TRBD1 or TRBD2 (6 bases each). The length of the CDR3 is 17 residues. Germline loops: CDR1 SGHAT, CDR2 FQDESV (reference sequence). In nucleotides, the CDR3 is TGTGCTAGGAGCTCCCCCCTGGGGGCGGGAAGCACAGATACGCAGTATTTA. Translation gives CARSSPLGAGSTDTQYL.

In the case of this clonotype: At one boundary the junction diverges from the germline segment, which might be a read error. The CDR3 region is CARSLRASGTGYSEQFF. CDR3 nucleotides: TGTGCCAGAAGCTTAAGGGCCTCCGGGACTGGCTACAGTGAGCAGTTCTTC. The chain is built from TRBV11-2 and TRBJ2-1; D is perhaps TRBD2 (6 bases). The CDR3 loop spans 17 amino acids. The germline CDR1 and CDR2 sequences are SGHAT and FQNNGV.

Turning to this clonotype: The junction departs from the called germline gene at one end, perhaps through a read error. This chain joins TRBV5-4 and TRBJ2-2; D may correspond to TRBD1 or TRBD2 (5 bases each). This CDR3 is 16 amino acids long. Germline-derived CDR1 and CDR2 are SGHNT and YYREEE (reference sequence). The CDR3 sequence is CASSLDPGVTTGDLFF. CDR3 in DNA: TGTGCCAGCAGCTTGGATCCCGGGGTCACCACCGGGGACCTGTTTTTT.

Points on this clonotype: A read error may account for a junction end that differs from germline. The chain carries TRBV20-1 and TRBJ1-5, with unresolved D. CDR1 DFQATT and CDR2 SNEGSKA come from the germline V gene (reference sequence). The CDR3 runs to 12 residues. The CDR3 sequence: CSASYGNQPQLF. The CDR3 DNA is TGCAGTGCTAGTTACGGCAACCAGCCCCAGCTTTTT.

Note on this clonotype: With a much larger clone just one base away, this may be a read error. This rearrangement joins TRBV10-2 to TRBJ1-1, with 7 bases aligning to TRBD1. The CDR3 has 14 amino acids. CDR1 is WSHSY, CDR2 SAAADI, per germline. Losses at the gene ends were 6 bases for V and 4 bases for J; bases not matched to a gene: 8. The CDR3 DNA sequence: TGCGCCAGCAGGACAGGGTGGGGAATCACTGAAGCTTTCTTT. It translates to CASRTGWGITEAFF.

The chain uses TRBV20-1 and TRBJ2-1; 7 bases fit TRBD2. Trimming at V came to 1 base and at J to 12 bases, leaving 24 bases not matched to a gene. This CDR3 spans 18 amino acids. The germline V gene encodes CDR1 DFQATT and CDR2 SNEGSKA (reference sequence). The CDR3 is CSARVAGPPLNSYNWQFF. DNA of the CDR3: TGCAGTGCTAGAGTAGCGGGTCCACCCCTTAACTCCTACAATTGGCAGTTCTTC.

Remarks on this clonotype: A clone one base away is much larger, so this may be a read error. The gene calls are TRBV29-1 and TRBJ2-2, with D perhaps being TRBD1 or TRBD2 (5 bases each). V lost 8 bases and J 7 bases, leaving 23 bases between the germline ends. Per the germline V gene, CDR1 is SQVTM and CDR2 is ANQGSEA. The CDR3 contains 15 residues. The CDR3 sequence is CSSKGTYLRGGELFF. For the CDR3, the DNA is TGCAGCTCGAAAGGGACCTACTTGCGAGGCGGGGAGCTGTTTTTT.

This clonotype was recorded only once. The CDR3 loop reads CASSLGDSVRGGNEQFF. CDR3 coding DNA: TGTGCCAGCAGCTTAGGGGATAGCGTGAGGGGGGGGAATGAGCAGTTCTTC. The rearrangement joins TRBV11-2 to TRBJ2-1, with D perhaps matching TRBD2 (7 bases). The germline CDR1 and CDR2 sequences are SGHAT and FQNNGV. Trimming shortened V by 1 base and J by 7 bases, and 20 bases separated the two germline ends. CDR3 length: 17 residues.

Turning to this clonotype: Its ends do not fully match the called genes, so a read error is possible. V usage is TRBV6-2 or TRBV6-3 and J usage is TRBJ1-4; no definite D call. Germline V gene sequence: CDR1 MNHEY, CDR2 SVGEGT. This CDR3 has 14 residues. The CDR3 here is CTSTKRGGHEKLFF. As DNA, the CDR3 is TGTACCAGCACCAAACGGGGTGGGCATGAAAAACTGTTTTTT.

This clonotype turned up a few times. This could be a read error, since a much larger clone is one nucleotide away. This chain joins TRBV29-1 and TRBJ2-5, with 11 bases matching TRBD2. CDR1 is SQVTM and CDR2 is ANQGSEA in the germline V gene. CDR3 length: 14 residues. For the CDR3, the DNA is TGCAGCGCATTACTAGCGGGAGTGGTGGAGACCCGGTACTTC. It specifies CSALLAGVVETRYF.

As regards this clonotype: Being one base from a much bigger clone, this may be a read error. V and J are TRBV7-8 and TRBJ1-6; D gene ambiguous. Trimming stripped 7 bases from V and 10 bases from J, with 14 bases between. The germline V gene encodes CDR1 SGHVS and CDR2 FQNEAQ. This CDR3 contains 13 residues. CDR3 region: CASTFGRKSPLHF. CDR3 sequence (DNA): TGTGCCAGCACCTTCGGCAGGAAATCACCCCTCCACTTT.

A word on this clonotype: The junction shows a germline mismatch at one end, possibly a read error. The genes are TRBV20-1 and TRBJ2-7; the D call may be TRBD1 or TRBD2 (5 bases each). Looked up from germline, CDR1 is DFQATT and CDR2 is SNEGSKA (reference sequence). There are 11 residues in the CDR3. The CDR3 nucleotides read TGCAGCGTGAGGGGCACCTACGAGCATTACTTC. The encoded protein is CSVRGTYEHYF.

The table lists this clonotype with many counts. V is TRBV6-6 and J is TRBJ2-1; D may be TRBD2 (5 bases). CDR3 size: 16 residues. Trimming stripped 0 bases from V and 7 bases from J, with 16 bases between. Germline CDR1 MNHNY, CDR2 SVGAGI (reference sequence). This chain's CDR3 is CASSYSTRGSENEQFF. The CDR3 DNA reads TGTGCCAGCAGTTACTCGACTCGGGGTTCAGAGAATGAGCAGTTCTTC.